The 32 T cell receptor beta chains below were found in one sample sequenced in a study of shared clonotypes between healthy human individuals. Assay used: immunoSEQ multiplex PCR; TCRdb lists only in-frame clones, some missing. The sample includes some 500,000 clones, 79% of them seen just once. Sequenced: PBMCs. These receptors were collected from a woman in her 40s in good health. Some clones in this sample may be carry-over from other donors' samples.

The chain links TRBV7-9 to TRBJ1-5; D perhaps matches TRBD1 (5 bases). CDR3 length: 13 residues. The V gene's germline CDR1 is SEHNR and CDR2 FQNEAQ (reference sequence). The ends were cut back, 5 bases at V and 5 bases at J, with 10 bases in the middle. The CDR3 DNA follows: TGTGCCAGCAGCCGTGGGACCGATCAGCCCCAGCATTTT. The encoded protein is CASSRGTDQPQHF. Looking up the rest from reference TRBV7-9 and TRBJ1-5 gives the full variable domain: DTGVSQNPRHKITKRGQNVTFRCDPISEHNRLYWYRQTLGQGPEFLTYFQNEAQLEKSRLLSDRFSAERPKGSFSTLEIQRTEQGDSAMYLCASSRGTDQPQHFGDGTRLSIL.

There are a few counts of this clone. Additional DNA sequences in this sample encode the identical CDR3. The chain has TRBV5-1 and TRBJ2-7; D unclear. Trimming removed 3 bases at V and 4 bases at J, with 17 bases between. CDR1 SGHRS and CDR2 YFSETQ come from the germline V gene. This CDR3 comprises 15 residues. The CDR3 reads CASSYIVGDQYEQYF. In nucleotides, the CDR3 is TGCGCCAGCAGCTATATTGTCGGAGATCAGTACGAGCAGTACTTC.

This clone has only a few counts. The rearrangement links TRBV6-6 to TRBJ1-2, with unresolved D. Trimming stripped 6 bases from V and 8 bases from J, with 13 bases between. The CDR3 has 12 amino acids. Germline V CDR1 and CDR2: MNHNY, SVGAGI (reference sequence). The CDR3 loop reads CASSNEWSGYTF. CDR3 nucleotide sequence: TGTGCCAGCAGCAACGAGTGGTCCGGCTACACCTTC.

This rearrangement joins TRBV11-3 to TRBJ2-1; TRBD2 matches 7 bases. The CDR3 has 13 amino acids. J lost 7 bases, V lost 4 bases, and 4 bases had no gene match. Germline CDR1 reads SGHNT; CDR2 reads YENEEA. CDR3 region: CASSSSRGNEQFF. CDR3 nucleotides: TGTGCCAGCAGCTCGTCGCGGGGGAATGAGCAGTTCTTC.

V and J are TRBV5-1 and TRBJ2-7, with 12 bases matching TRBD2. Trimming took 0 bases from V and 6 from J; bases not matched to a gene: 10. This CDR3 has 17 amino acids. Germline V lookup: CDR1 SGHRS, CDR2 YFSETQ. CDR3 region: CASSLGLAGDQRSEQYF. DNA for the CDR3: TGCGCCAGCAGCTTGGGACTAGCGGGAGACCAGCGTAGCGAGCAGTACTTC.

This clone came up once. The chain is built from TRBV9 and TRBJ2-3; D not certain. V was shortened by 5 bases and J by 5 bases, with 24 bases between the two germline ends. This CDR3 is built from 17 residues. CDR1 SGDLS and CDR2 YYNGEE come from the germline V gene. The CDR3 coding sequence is TGTGCCAGCAGTGCCCTCACGGGTACGGCGTCGGGAGATACGCAGTATTTT. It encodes CASSALTGTASGDTQYF. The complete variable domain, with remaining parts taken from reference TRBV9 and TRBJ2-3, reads DSGVTQTPKHLITATGQRVTLRCSPRSGDLSVYWYQQSLDQGLQFLIQYYNGEERAKGNILERFSAQQFPDLHSELNLSSLELGDSALYFCASSALTGTASGDTQYFGPGTRLTVL.

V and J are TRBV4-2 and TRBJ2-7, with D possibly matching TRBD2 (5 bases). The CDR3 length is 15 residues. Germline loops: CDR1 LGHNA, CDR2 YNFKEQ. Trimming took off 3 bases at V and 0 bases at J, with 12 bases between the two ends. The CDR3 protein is CASSQWESSSYEQYF. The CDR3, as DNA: TGTGCCAGCAGCCAGTGGGAGTCCAGCTCCTACGAGCAGTACTTC.

The CDR3 spells CASRGTGLPYGYTF. The CDR3 DNA sequence: TGTGCCAGCAGAGGGACAGGGTTGCCCTATGGCTACACCTTC. V usage is TRBV11-2 and J usage is TRBJ1-2, with 9 nucleotides matching TRBD1. V lost 6 bases to trimming and J lost 4 bases; unmatched junction nucleotides: 6. The CDR3 sequence is 14 residues long. Germline V gene sequence: CDR1 SGHAT, CDR2 FQNNGV. The entire variable domain, with the rest obtained from reference TRBV11-2 and TRBJ1-2, is as follows: EAGVAQSPRYKIIEKRQSVAFWCNPISGHATLYWYQQILGQGPKLLIQFQNNGVVDDSQLPKDRFSAERLKGVDSTLKIQPAKLEDSAVYLCASRGTGLPYGYTFGSGTRLTVV.

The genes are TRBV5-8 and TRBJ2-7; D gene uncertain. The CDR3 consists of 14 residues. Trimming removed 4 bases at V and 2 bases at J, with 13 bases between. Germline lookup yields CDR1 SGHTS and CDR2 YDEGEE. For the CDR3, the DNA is TGTGCCAGCAGCCATGGCTACAGCCCCTACGAGCAGTACTTC. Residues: CASSHGYSPYEQYF.

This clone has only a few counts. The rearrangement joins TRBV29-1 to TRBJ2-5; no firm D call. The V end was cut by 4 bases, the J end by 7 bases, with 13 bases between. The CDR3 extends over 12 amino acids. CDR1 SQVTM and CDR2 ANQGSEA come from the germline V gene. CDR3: CSVAGALGTQYF. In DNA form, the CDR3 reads TGCAGCGTTGCAGGAGCTCTGGGGACCCAGTACTTC.

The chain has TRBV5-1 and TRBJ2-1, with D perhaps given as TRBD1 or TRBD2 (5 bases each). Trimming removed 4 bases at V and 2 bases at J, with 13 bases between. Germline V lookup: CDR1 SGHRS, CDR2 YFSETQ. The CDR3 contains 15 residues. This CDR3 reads CASSPIRGAYNEQFF. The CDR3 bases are TGCGCCAGCAGCCCGATCCGAGGGGCCTACAATGAGCAGTTCTTC.

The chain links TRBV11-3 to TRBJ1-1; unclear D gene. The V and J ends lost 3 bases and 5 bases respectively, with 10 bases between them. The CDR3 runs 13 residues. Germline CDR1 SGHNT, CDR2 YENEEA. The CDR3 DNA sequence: TGTGCCAGCAGCTTGCTCAGGACTACTGAAGCTTTCTTT. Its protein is CASSLLRTTEAFF.

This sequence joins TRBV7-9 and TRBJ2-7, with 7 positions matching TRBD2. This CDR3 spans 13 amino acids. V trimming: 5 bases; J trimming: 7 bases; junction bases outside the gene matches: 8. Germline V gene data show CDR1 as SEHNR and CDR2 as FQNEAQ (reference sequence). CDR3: CASSRDYLREQYF. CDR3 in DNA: TGTGCCAGCAGCCGGGACTACCTGAGGGAGCAGTACTTC.

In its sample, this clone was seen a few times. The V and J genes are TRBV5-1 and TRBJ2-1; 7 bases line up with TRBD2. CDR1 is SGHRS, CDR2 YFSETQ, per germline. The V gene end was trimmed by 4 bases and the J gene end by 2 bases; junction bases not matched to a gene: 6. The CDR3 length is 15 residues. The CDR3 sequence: CASSQELAPYNEQFF. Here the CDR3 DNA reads TGCGCCAGCAGCCAAGAACTAGCGCCCTACAATGAGCAGTTCTTC.

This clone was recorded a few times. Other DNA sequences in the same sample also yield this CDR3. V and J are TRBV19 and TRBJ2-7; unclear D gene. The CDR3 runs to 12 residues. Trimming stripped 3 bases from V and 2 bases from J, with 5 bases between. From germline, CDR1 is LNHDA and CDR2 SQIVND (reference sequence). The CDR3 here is CASSISPYEQYF. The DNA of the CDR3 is TGTGCCAGTAGTATCAGCCCCTACGAGCAGTACTTC.

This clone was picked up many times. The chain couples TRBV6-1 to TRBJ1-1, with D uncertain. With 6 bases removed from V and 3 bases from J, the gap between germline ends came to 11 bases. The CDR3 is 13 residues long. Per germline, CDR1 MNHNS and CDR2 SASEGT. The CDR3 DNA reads TGTGCCAGCAGACTAGGGAAAGACACTGAAGCTTTCTTT. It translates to CASRLGKDTEAFF.

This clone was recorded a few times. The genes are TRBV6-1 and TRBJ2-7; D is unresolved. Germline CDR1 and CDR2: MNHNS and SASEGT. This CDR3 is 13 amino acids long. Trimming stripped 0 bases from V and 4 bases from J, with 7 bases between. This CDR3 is CASSEAGKYEQYF. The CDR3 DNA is TGTGCCAGCAGTGAAGCGGGAAAATACGAGCAGTACTTC.

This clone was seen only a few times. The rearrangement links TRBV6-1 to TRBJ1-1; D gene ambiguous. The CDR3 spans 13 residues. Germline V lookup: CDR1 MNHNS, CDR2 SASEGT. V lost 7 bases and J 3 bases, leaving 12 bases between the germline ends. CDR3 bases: TGTGCCAGCAAGTCCCGTTCGGACACTGAAGCTTTCTTT. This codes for CASKSRSDTEAFF.

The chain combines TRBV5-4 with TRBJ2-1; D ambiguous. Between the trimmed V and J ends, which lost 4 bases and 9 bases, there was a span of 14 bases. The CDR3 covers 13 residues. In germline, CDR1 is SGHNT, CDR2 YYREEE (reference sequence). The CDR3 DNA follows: TGTGCCAGCAGCCAAAATCAAGTGTTTGAGCAGTTCTTC. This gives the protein CASSQNQVFEQFF.

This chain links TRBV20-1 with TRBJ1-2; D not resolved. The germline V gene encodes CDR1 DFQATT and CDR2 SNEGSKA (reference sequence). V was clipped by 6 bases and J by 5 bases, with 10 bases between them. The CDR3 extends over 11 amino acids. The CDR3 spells CSALDLYGYTF. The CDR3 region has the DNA TGCAGTGCCCTGGACTTATATGGCTACACCTTC.

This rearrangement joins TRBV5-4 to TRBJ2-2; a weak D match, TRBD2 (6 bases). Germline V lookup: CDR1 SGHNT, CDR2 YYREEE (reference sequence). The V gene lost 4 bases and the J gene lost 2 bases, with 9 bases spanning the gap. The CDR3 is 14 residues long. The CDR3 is CASSRAGNTGELFF. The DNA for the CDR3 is TGTGCCAGCAGCCGCGCGGGAAACACCGGGGAGCTGTTTTTT.

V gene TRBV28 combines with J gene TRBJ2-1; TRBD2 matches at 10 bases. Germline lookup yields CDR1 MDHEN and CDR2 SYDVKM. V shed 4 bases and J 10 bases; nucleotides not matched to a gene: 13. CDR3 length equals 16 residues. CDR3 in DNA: TGTGCCAGCAGTTCCCGAGGACATCTAGCGGGAGTGGAGCAGTTCTTC. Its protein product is CASSSRGHLAGVEQFF.

CDR3 bases: TGCAGCGTAACCGTTTTCTCTGGAAACACCATATATTTT. It codes for CSVTVFSGNTIYF. J is TRBJ1-3 and V is TRBV29-1; D is unclear. The germline V and J ends were trimmed by 6 bases and 0 bases, with 9 bases remaining between them. Germline V gives CDR1 SQVTM, CDR2 ANQGSEA. The CDR3 sequence is 13 residues long.

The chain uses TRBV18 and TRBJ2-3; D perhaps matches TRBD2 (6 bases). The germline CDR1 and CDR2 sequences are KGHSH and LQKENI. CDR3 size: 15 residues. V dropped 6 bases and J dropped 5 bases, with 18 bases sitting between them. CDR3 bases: TGTGCCAGCTCGTTTTTCGGCGGGATTGAAGATACGCAGTATTTT. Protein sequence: CASSFFGGIEDTQYF.

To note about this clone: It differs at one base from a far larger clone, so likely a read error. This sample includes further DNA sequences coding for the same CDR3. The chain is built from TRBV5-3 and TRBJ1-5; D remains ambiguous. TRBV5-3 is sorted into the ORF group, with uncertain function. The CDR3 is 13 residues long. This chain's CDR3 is CARSLAQNQPQHF. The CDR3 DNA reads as TGTGCCAGAAGCTTGGCGCAAAATCAGCCTCAGCATTTT.

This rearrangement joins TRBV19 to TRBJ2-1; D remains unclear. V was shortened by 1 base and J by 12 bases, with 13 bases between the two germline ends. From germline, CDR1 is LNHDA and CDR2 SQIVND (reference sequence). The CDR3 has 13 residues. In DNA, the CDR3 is TGTGCCAGTAGTATAGGACCTAGGATAGGGCAGTTCTTC. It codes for CASSIGPRIGQFF.

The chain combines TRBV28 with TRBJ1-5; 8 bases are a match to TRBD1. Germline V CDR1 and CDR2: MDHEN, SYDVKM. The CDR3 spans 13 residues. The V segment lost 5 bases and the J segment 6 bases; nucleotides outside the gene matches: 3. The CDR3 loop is CASSTGGGQPQHF. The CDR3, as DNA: TGTGCCAGCAGTACAGGGGGGGGTCAGCCCCAGCATTTT.

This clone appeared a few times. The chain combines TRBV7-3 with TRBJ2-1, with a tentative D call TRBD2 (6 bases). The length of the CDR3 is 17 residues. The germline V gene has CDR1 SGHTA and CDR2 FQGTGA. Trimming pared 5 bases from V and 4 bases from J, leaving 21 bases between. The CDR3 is CASSPGAGLAKYNEQFF. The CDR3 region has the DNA TGTGCCAGCAGCCCCGGGGCGGGGCTAGCGAAATACAATGAGCAGTTCTTC.

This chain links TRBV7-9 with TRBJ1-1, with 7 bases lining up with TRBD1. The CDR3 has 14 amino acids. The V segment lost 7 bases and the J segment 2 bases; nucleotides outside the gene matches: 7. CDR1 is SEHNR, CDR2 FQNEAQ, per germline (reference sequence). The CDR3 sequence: CASTRQGTNTEAFF. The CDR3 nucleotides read TGTGCCAGCACCCGACAGGGCACCAACACTGAAGCTTTCTTT. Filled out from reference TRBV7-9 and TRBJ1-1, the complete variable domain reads DTGVSQNPRHKITKRGQNVTFRCDPISEHNRLYWYRQTLGQGPEFLTYFQNEAQLEKSRLLSDRFSAERPKGSFSTLEIQRTEQGDSAMYLCASTRQGTNTEAFFGQGTRLTVV.

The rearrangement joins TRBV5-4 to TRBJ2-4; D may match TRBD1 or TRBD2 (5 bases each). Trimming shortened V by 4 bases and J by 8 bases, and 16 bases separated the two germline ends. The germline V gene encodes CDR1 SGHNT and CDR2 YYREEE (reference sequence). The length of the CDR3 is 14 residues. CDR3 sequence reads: CASSPGRREDIQYF. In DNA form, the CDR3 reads TGTGCCAGCAGCCCGGGGCGCCGAGAGGACATTCAGTACTTC.

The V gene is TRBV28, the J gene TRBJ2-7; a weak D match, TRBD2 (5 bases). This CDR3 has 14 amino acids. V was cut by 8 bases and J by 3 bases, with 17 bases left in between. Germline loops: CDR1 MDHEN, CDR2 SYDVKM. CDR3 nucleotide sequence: TGTGCCAGCCAGACACGGGGATCTCTCTACGAGCAGTACTTC. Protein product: CASQTRGSLYEQYF. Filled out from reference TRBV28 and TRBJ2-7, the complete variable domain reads DVKVTQSSRYLVKRTGEKVFLECVQDMDHENMFWYRQDPGLGLRLIYFSYDVKMKEKGDIPEGYSVSREKKERFSLILESASTNQTSMYLCASQTRGSLYEQYFGPGTRLTVT.

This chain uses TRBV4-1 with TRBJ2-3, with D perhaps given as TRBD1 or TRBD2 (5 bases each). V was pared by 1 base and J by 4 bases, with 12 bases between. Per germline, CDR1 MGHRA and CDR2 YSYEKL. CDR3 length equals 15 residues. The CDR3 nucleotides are TGCGCCAGCAGCCAAGTCGGGGCGCCACCAGATACGCAGTATTTT. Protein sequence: CASSQVGAPPDTQYF.